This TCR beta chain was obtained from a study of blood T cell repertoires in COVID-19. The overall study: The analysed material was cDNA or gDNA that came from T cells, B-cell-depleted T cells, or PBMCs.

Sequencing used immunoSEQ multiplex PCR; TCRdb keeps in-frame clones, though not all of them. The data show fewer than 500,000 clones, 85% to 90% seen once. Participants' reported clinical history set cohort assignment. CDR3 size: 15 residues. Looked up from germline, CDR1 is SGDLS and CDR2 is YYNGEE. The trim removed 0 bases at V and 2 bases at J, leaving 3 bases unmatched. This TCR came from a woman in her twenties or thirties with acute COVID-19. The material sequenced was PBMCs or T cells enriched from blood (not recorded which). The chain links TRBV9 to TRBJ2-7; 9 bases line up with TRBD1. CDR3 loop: CASSVGGDRAYEQYF. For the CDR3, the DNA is TGTGCCAGCAGCGTAGGTGGGGACAGGGCCTACGAGCAGTACTTC.